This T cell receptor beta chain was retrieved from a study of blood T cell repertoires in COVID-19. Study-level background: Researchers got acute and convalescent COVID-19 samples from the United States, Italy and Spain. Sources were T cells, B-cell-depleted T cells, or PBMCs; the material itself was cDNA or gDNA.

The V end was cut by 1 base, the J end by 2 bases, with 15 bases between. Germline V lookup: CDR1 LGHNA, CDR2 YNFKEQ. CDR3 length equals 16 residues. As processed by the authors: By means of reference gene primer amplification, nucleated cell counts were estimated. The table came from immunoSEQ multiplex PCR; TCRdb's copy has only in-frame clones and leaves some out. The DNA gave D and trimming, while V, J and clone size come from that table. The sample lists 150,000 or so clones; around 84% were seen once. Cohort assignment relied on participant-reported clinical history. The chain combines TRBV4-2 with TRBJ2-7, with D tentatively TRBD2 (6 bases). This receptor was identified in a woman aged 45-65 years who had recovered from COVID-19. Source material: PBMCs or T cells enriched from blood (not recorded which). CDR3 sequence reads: CASSQAAGPEAYEQYF. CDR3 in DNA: TGTGCCAGCAGCCAAGCTGCGGGGCCGGAGGCCTACGAGCAGTACTTC.